This TCR beta chain was identified during a study of shared clonotypes between healthy human individuals. The repertoire was sequenced with immunoSEQ multiplex PCR; TCRdb's copy has only in-frame clones and lacks some. The sample consists of a few million clones, 80% to 95% of them appearing once. The material sequenced was naive CD4+ T cells from PBMCs. Regarding subset: CD45RA+ positively selected. This TCR came from a man aged 18 to 30 in good health. Some clones in this sample may be carry-over from other donors' samples.

The CDR3 DNA is TGCGCCAGCAGCTCAGGCCCGGGACAGAAAAGCTCCTACGAGCAGTACTTC. It encodes CASSSGPGQKSSYEQYF. This rearrangement joins TRBV4-1 to TRBJ2-7, with 7 bases that match TRBD1. The J segment lost 0 bases and the V segment lost 5 bases, leaving 13 bases of the junction unmatched. Germline V gene sequence: CDR1 MGHRA, CDR2 YSYEKL. There are 17 residues in the CDR3.